Detailed here is one T cell receptor (beta chain). This sample is part of a study of blood T cell repertoires in COVID-19. Study context: The United States, Italy and Spain were the sources of the acute and convalescent COVID-19 samples.

The CDR3 length is 15 residues. V shed 2 bases and J shed 0 bases, with 11 bases lying between them. Germline V CDR1 and CDR2: ENHRY, SYGVKD. Original handling: Quantification of nucleated cells was approximated via reference gene primer amplification. TCRdb keeps only in-frame clones here, not all; method: immunoSEQ multiplex PCR. V and J calls and clone size are given by that table; D and trimming were obtained from the DNA. The data contain a few hundred thousand clones, about 87% of them seen just once; the ten biggest clones take up roughly 4%. The specimen was peripheral blood. The genes are TRBV10-3 and TRBJ2-7; D gene ambiguous. This receptor was obtained from a man between 60 and 75 years old who had recovered from COVID-19. The CDR3 DNA sequence: TGTGCCATCAGTGAGGTACAGTCCTCCTCCTACGAGCAGTACTTC. Translated, it gives CAISEVQSSSYEQYF.